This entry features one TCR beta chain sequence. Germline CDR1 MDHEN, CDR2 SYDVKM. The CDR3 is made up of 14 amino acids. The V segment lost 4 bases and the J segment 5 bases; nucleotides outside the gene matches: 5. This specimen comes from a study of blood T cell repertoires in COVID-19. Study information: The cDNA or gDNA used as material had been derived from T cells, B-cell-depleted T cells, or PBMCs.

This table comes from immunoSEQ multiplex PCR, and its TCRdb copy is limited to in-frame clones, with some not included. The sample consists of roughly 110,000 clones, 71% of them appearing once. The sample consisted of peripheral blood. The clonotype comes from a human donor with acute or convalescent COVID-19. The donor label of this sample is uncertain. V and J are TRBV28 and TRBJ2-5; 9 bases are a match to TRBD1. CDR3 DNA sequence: TGTGCCAGCAGTTCCGTACAGGGGGCGGAGACCCAGTACTTC. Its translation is CASSSVQGAETQYF.